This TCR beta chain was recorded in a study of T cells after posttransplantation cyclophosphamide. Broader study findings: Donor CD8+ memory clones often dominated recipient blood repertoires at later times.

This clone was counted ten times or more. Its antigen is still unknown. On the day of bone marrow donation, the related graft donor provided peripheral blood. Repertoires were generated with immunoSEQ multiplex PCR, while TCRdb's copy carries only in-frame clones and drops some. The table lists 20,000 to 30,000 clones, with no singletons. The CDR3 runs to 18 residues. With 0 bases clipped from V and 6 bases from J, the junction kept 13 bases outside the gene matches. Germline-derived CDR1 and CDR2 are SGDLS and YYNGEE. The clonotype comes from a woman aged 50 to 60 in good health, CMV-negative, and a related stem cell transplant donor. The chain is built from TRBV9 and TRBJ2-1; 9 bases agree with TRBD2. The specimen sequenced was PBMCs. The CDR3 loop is CASSVGRLGLALFNEQFF. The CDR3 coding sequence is TGTGCCAGCAGCGTAGGGCGCTTGGGACTAGCTCTTTTCAATGAGCAGTTCTTC.